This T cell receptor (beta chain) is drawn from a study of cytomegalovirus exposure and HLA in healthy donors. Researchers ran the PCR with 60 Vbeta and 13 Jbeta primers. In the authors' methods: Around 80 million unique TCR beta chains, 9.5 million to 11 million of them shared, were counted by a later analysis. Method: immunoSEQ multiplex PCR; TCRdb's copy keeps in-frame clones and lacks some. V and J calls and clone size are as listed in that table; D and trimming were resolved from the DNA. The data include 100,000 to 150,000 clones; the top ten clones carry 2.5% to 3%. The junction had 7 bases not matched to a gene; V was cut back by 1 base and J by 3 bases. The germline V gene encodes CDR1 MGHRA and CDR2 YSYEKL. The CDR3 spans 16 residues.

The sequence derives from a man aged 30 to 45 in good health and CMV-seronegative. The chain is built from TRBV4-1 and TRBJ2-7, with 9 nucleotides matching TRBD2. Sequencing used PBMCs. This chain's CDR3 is CASSQVGGRADYEQYF. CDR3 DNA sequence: TGCGCCAGCAGCCAAGTCGGCGGGAGGGCCGACTACGAGCAGTACTTC.